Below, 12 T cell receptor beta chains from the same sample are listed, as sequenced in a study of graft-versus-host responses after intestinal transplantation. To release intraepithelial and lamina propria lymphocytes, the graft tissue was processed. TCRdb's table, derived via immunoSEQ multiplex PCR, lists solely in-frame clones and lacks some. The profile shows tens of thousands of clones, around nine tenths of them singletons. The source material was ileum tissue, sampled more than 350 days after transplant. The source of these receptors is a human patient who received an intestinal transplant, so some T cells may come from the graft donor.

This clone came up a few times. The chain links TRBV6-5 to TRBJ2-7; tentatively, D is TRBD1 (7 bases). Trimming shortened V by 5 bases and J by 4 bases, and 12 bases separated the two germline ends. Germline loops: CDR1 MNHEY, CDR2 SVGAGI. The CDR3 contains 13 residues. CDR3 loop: CASSVQGRYEQYF. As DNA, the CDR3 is TGTGCCAGCAGTGTACAGGGGAGGTACGAGCAGTACTTC.

The CDR3 region is CASSLVGGLGETQYF. The CDR3 nucleotides read TGTGCCAGCAGCTTGGTGGGGGGGCTTGGAGAGACCCAGTACTTC. V and J are TRBV5-4 and TRBJ2-5, with D tentatively TRBD2 (7 bases). The V gene lost 0 bases and the J gene lost 4 bases, with 13 bases spanning the gap. The CDR3 has 15 amino acids. Germline V CDR1 and CDR2: SGHNT, YYREEE (reference sequence).

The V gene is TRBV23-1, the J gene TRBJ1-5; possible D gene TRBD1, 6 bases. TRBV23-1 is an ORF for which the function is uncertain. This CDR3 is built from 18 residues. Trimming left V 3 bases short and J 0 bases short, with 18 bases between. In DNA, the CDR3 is TGCGCCAGCAGTCAGGGGGTATGGGGGCTAGATAGCAATCAGCCCCAGCATTTT. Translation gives CASSQGVWGLDSNQPQHF.

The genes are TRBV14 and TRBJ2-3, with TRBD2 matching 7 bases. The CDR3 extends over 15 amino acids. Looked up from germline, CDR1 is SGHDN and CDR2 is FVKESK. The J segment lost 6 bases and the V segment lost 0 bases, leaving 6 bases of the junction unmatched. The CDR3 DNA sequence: TGTGCCAGCAGCCAAGATACTAGCGTGGGGGATACGCAGTATTTT. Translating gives CASSQDTSVGDTQYF.

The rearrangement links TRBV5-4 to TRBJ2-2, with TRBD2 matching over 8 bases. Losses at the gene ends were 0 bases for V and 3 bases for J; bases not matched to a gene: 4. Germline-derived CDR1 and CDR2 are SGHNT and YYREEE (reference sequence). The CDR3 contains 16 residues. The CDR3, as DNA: TGTGCCAGCAGCTTGGAAACTAGCGGACACACCGGGGAGCTGTTTTTT. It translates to CASSLETSGHTGELFF. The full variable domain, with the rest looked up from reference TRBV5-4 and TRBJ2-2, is ETGVTQSPTHLIKTRGQQVTLRCSSQSGHNTVSWYQQALGQGPQFIFQYYREEENGRGNFPPRFSGLQFPNYSSELNVNALELDDSALYLCASSLETSGHTGELFFGEGSRLTVL.

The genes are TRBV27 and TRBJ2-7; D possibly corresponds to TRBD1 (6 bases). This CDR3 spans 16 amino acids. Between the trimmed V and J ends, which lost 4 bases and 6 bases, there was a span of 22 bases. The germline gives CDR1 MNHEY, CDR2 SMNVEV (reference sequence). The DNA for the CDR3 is TGTGCCAGCAGTTCCCTGCCAACAGGGCACTCTCGCGAGCAGTACTTC. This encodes CASSSLPTGHSREQYF.

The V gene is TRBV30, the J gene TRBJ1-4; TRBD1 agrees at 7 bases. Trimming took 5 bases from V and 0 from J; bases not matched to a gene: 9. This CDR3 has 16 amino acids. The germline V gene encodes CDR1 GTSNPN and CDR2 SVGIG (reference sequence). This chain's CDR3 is CAWSGTESATNEKLFF. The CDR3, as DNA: TGTGCCTGGTCCGGGACAGAGAGTGCAACTAATGAAAAACTGTTTTTT.

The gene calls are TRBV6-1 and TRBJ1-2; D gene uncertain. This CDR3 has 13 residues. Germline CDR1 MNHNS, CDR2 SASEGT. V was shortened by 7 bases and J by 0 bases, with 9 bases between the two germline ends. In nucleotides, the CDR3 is TGTGCCAGCATCCCACAGCCTAACTATGGCTACACCTTC. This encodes CASIPQPNYGYTF.

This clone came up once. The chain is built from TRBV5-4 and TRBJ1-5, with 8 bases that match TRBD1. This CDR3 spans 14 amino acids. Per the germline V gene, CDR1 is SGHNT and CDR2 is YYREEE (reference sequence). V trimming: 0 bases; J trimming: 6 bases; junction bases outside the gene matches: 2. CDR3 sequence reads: CASSLAGGGQPQHF. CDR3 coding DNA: TGTGCCAGCAGCTTGGCAGGGGGCGGTCAGCCCCAGCATTTT.

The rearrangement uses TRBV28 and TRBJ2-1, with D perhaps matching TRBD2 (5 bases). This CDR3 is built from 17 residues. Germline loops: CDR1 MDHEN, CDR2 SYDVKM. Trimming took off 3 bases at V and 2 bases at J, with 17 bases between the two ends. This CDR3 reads CASSFPPGRRAYNEQFF. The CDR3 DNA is TGTGCCAGCAGTTTCCCCCCCGGGCGGCGGGCCTACAATGAGCAGTTCTTC.

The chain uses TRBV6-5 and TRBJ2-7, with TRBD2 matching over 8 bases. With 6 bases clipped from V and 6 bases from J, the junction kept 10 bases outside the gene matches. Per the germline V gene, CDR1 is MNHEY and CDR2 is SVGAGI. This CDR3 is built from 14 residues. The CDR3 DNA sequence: TGTGCCAGCAGCTGGACTAGCCAAGTTGGCGAGCAGTACTTC. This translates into CASSWTSQVGEQYF.

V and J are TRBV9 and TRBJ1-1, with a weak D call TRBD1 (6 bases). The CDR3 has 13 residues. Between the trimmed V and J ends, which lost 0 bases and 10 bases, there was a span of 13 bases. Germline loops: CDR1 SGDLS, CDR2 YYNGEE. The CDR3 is CASSVGQGGGAFF. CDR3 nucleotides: TGTGCCAGCAGCGTAGGTCAGGGAGGGGGAGCTTTCTTT. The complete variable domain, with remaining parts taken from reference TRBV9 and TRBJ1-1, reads DSGVTQTPKHLITATGQRVTLRCSPRSGDLSVYWYQQSLDQGLQFLIQYYNGEERAKGNILERFSAQQFPDLHSELNLSSLELGDSALYFCASSVGQGGGAFFGQGTRLTVV.